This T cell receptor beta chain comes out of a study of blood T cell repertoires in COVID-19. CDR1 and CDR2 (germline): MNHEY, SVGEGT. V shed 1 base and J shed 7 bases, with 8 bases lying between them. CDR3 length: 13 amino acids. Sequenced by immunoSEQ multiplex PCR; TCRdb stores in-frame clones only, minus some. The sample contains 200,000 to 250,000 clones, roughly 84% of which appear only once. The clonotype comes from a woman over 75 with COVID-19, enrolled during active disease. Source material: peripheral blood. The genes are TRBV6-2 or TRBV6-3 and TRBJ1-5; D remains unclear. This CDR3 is CASSYLAGQPQHF. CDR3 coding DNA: TGTGCCAGCAGTTACTTGGCGGGGCAGCCCCAGCATTTT.